The rows below give T cell receptor beta chains drawn from one sample of a study of blood T cell repertoires in COVID-19. Libraries were prepared by immunoSEQ multiplex PCR; TCRdb keeps only in-frame clonotypes and omits some of them. The table has more than 45,000 clones, over 80% seen once. Input material: peripheral blood. The receptors shown here come from a man in his forties or fifties with acute or convalescent COVID-19. Each CDR3 is given with its conserved first and last residue. Each record gives: D gene, V gene, clone size, J gene, CDR3 DNA, CDR3 protein. A D gene is named only where the DNA matches it firmly. Rows may omit the clone size; those that give it use once, few, many or a size class.

D gene: .
V gene: TRBV10-3
clone size: .
J gene: TRBJ2-2
CDR3 DNA: TGTGCCATCAGTGAGGGGCCGGGCCCAGGGCCCGCCGGGGAGCTGTTTTTT
CDR3 protein: CAISEGPGPGPAGELFF

D gene: TRBD1
V gene: TRBV13
clone size: once
J gene: TRBJ1-4
CDR3 DNA: TGTGCCAGCAGTATCAGGGGGGAATTCGAGAAACTGTTTTTT
CDR3 protein: CASSIRGEFEKLFF

D gene: TRBD1
V gene: TRBV2
clone size: .
J gene: TRBJ1-2
CDR3 DNA: TGTGCCAGCAGACCCGGACAGGGCCAGGTGGGGAAATATGGCTACACCTTC
CDR3 protein: CASRPGQGQVGKYGYTF

D gene: .
V gene: TRBV18
clone size: .
J gene: TRBJ2-3
CDR3 DNA: TGTGCCAGCTCACTGACGGACTCCACAGATACGCAGTATTTT
CDR3 protein: CASSLTDSTDTQYF

D gene: TRBD1
V gene: TRBV2
clone size: .
J gene: TRBJ2-4
CDR3 DNA: TGTGCCAGCAGTGGGCCCGGGACAGGCACGAACATTCAGTACTTC
CDR3 protein: CASSGPGTGTNIQYF

D gene: .
V gene: TRBV6-1
clone size: .
J gene: TRBJ1-5
CDR3 DNA: TGTGCCAGCAGTGAAGCGCCCGGGGGCAATCAGCCCCAGCATTTT
CDR3 protein: CASSEAPGGNQPQHF

D gene: TRBD2
V gene: TRBV7-2
clone size: .
J gene: TRBJ2-5
CDR3 DNA: TGTGCCAGCAGCCGTAGCGGGGGGCCCCAAGAGACCCAGTACTTC
CDR3 protein: CASSRSGGPQETQYF

D gene: .
V gene: TRBV7-9
clone size: .
J gene: TRBJ2-5
CDR3 DNA: TGTGCCAGCAGCTTAGCTGGGGCGGGGGCCAATGGCGGGGAGACCCAGTACTTC
CDR3 protein: CASSLAGAGANGGETQYF

D gene: TRBD2
V gene: TRBV3-1/TRBV3-2
clone size: .
J gene: TRBJ2-7
CDR3 DNA: TGTGCCAGCAGCCAAGCTAGCGGGAGCTCCTACGAGCAGTACTTC
CDR3 protein: CASSQASGSSYEQYF

D gene: .
V gene: TRBV29-1
clone size: once
J gene: TRBJ1-1
CDR3 DNA: TGCAGCGCAACCCCAGGGAATCTGGACACTGAAGCTTTCTTT
CDR3 protein: CSATPGNLDTEAFF

D gene: TRBD1
V gene: TRBV10-1
clone size: .
J gene: TRBJ2-7
CDR3 DNA: TGCGCCAGCAGGGATACAGGGGGCGTCTCGTATCGAGAGCAGTACTTC
CDR3 protein: CASRDTGGVSYREQYF

D gene: .
V gene: TRBV5-8
clone size: once
J gene: TRBJ1-2
CDR3 DNA: TGTGCCAGCAGCCCGGACGGACTCTATGGCTACACCTTC
CDR3 protein: CASSPDGLYGYTF

D gene: .
V gene: TRBV10-3
clone size: .
J gene: TRBJ1-1
CDR3 DNA: TGTGCCATCAGGAAGGGGGACACTGAAGCTTTCTTT
CDR3 protein: CAIRKGDTEAFF

D gene: TRBD1
V gene: TRBV24-1
clone size: .
J gene: TRBJ1-2
CDR3 DNA: TGTGCCACCAGGGCGACAGGGGGTTCGGTTGGCTACACCTTC
CDR3 protein: CATRATGGSVGYTF

D gene: .
V gene: TRBV27
clone size: .
J gene: TRBJ2-1
CDR3 DNA: TGTGCCAGCAGTGTAACAGGGAACCCCTACAATGAGCAGTTCTTC
CDR3 protein: CASSVTGNPYNEQFF

D gene: TRBD1
V gene: TRBV2
clone size: .
J gene: TRBJ2-4
CDR3 DNA: TGTGCCAGCAGTGGGACAGGCAAAAACATTCAGTACTTC
CDR3 protein: CASSGTGKNIQYF

D gene: .
V gene: TRBV18
clone size: few
J gene: TRBJ1-2
CDR3 DNA: TGTGCCAGCTCACCTGGCGGAGACTATGGCTACACCTTC
CDR3 protein: CASSPGGDYGYTF

D gene: .
V gene: TRBV6-1
clone size: .
J gene: TRBJ1-6
CDR3 DNA: TGTGCCAGCAGTGAACTGGGGGGTCCCGTGTATAATTCACCCCTCCACTTT
CDR3 protein: CASSELGGPVYNSPLHF

D gene: .
V gene: TRBV29-1
clone size: .
J gene: TRBJ2-7
CDR3 DNA: TGCAGCGTCTACAGGGACGAGCAGTACTTC
CDR3 protein: CSVYRDEQYF

D gene: .
V gene: TRBV19
clone size: .
J gene: TRBJ2-7
CDR3 DNA: TGTGCCAGTAGTATGGGGCAATCCCCCTACGAGCAGTACTTC
CDR3 protein: CASSMGQSPYEQYF

D gene: TRBD1
V gene: TRBV6-6
clone size: .
J gene: TRBJ1-1
CDR3 DNA: TGTGCCAGCAGTTACGTCAAGGGGGCCACTGAAGCTTTCTTT
CDR3 protein: CASSYVKGATEAFF

D gene: .
V gene: TRBV6-5
clone size: .
J gene: TRBJ1-1
CDR3 DNA: TGTGCCAGCAGTTACTCGATTCAGGGGAACTTTAGAGCTTTCTTT
CDR3 protein: CASSYSIQGNFRAFF

D gene: .
V gene: TRBV18
clone size: .
J gene: TRBJ2-1
CDR3 DNA: TGTGCCAGCTCACCACTAGGATCGGGGAATGAGCAGTTCTTC
CDR3 protein: CASSPLGSGNEQFF

D gene: .
V gene: TRBV19
clone size: .
J gene: TRBJ1-1
CDR3 DNA: TGTGCCAGTACCGGGGACAACATGAACACTGAAGCTTTCTTT
CDR3 protein: CASTGDNMNTEAFF

D gene: .
V gene: TRBV24-1
clone size: .
J gene: TRBJ1-5
CDR3 DNA: TGTGCCACCAGTGATAGTGCAGGCCGAAGTCCCCAGCATTTT
CDR3 protein: CATSDSAGRSPQHF